This TCR beta chain was identified during a study of blood T cell repertoires in COVID-19 (dated by TCRdb to 2018 to 2021). The study in broad terms: The collaborator samples originated in the United States, Italy and Spain and spanned the acute and convalescent phases of COVID-19. The prospective study material was composed of cDNA or gDNA derived from T cells, B-cell-depleted T cells, or PBMCs. Subjects who had been exposed to COVID-19, were actively infected with it, or had recovered from it provided the deeply sampled blood TCRbeta repertoires that made up the dataset. A freely available public database, intended as a resource for researchers studying the immune response to SARS-CoV-2, is where the repertoires were released. Samples were obtained from the ongoing ImmuneRACE study (first 160 participants) and from some 1,300 subjects provided by 6 global collaborators. Sample metadata almost always included a de-identified subject ID, COVID-19 status, age in years and sex. Where HLA class I and class II types were available, the types were taken from metadata supplied by the sample provider, not from assay-based typing. Broader findings and caveats from the paper: The quantity of clinical and demographic metadata differed by source and by participant and was supplied without curation.

Each collaborating institution followed its own protocols to collect whole blood in K2EDTA tubes. Collaborator samples were shipped for TCRbeta analysis as frozen whole blood, isolated PBMCs, or DNA extracted from either sample type. Details on this clone: No antigen is known for it. Per-base qualities were not stored, and no clone one base away is much larger.

V drops 0 bases and J drops 8 bases, leaving 14 bases in between. CDR1 and CDR2 are read off the germline V gene as SGHRS and YFSETQ. The CDR3 holds 15 amino acids from the cysteine to the phenylalanine. Only CDR3 DNA remains: 45 bases, in frame from the first base. The immunoSEQ Assay, a bias-controlled multiplex PCR, was used to amplify TCRbeta CDR3 regions from genomic DNA. As for how the authors treated the data: The number of nucleated cells in each sample was estimated from the amplification of reference gene primers within the assay. To quantify the absolute abundance of each unique TCRbeta CDR3 rearrangement, sequence reads were collapsed and filtered. Productive Simpson clonality was computed per sample as the square root of Simpson's diversity index over productive rearrangements. In its TCRdb copy, this immuneACCESS table keeps in-frame sequences only and misses some clones. Where compared with another copy, unresolved V genes explain less than half of these, and the others have no known cause. V and J calls and clone size are given by that table; D and trimming were obtained from the DNA. The sample table records about 330,000 clones; 80% to 90% of these occur just once. About 1.2% of the sample is held by the ten biggest clonotypes.

Sequencing was done on a sample of peripheral blood. The rearrangement joined TRBV5-1 to TRBJ1-4, with TRBD1 as a weak D call on 5 bases. This clonotype originated in a woman in her forties or fifties with acute or convalescent COVID-19. The sequence in DNA is TGCGCCAGCAGCTTGGTTCAGGGTACCCCAGAAAAACTGTTTTTT. Its protein product is CASSLVQGTPEKLFF.